The 18 T cell receptor beta chains given below trace back to one sample, sequenced in a study of T cell responses to AZD1222 COVID-19 vaccine. The assay was immunoSEQ multiplex PCR, and TCRdb's table has in-frame clones only and misses some. The sample has some 100,000 clones; over 75% are singletons. The specimen was peripheral blood, collected on day 0 of AZD1222 vaccination. Receptors originate from an adult in good health.

The chain links TRBV4-2 to TRBJ1-1, with 7 nucleotides matching TRBD1. V lost 1 base and J lost 3; bases outside the gene matches: 17. The germline gives CDR1 LGHNA, CDR2 YNFKEQ. The CDR3 is 19 amino acids. The CDR3 bases are TGTGCCAGCAGCCAAGGGAGGACAGGATTCTTAAGGAGGGACACTGAAGCTTTCTTT. Translating it yields CASSQGRTGFLRRDTEAFF.

CDR3 nucleotides: TGTGCCAGCCGGACAGGGAATCAAGAGACCCAGTACTTC. Translating it yields CASRTGNQETQYF. This chain links TRBV27 with TRBJ2-5, with 8 bases matching TRBD1. There are 13 residues in the CDR3. The V gene's germline CDR1 is MNHEY and CDR2 SMNVEV (reference sequence). Trimming removed 8 bases from V and 2 bases from J; junction bases left unmatched: 4.

This sequence joins TRBV30 and TRBJ2-7; a weak D match, TRBD2 (6 bases). The ends were cut back, 4 bases at V and 2 bases at J, with 9 bases in the middle. Germline values: CDR1 GTSNPN, CDR2 SVGIG (reference sequence). This CDR3 is built from 12 residues. CDR3 sequence: CAWIGGTYEQYF. CDR3 nucleotides: TGTGCCTGGATCGGCGGGACCTACGAGCAGTACTTC.

The rearrangement joins TRBV4-2 to TRBJ2-7; D is ambiguous. The CDR3 consists of 11 residues. Germline CDR1 is LGHNA and CDR2 is YNFKEQ. V was pared by 2 bases and J by 3 bases, with 2 bases between. The CDR3 here is CASSQNYEQYF. CDR3 DNA: TGTGCCAGCAGCCAAAACTACGAGCAGTACTTC.

In its sample, this clone was seen a few times. The genes are TRBV28 and TRBJ1-2, with a weak D call TRBD1 (5 bases). V was shortened by 4 bases and J by 7 bases, with 7 bases between the two germline ends. Germline CDR1 reads MDHEN; CDR2 reads SYDVKM. This CDR3 contains 11 residues. The CDR3 here is CASSYTGGYTF. The CDR3 nucleotides read TGTGCCAGCAGTTATACAGGTGGCTACACCTTC.

V gene TRBV5-4 combines with J gene TRBJ1-3; D remains unclear. Trimming took 0 bases from V and 0 from J, leaving 13 bases between them. This CDR3 spans 17 amino acids. From germline, CDR1 is SGHNT and CDR2 YYREEE (reference sequence). In DNA, the CDR3 is TGTGCCAGCAGCTTGGACGGTAGCCTCGACTCTGGAAACACCATATATTTT. This gives the protein CASSLDGSLDSGNTIYF. Full variable domain (missing parts from reference TRBV5-4 and TRBJ1-3): ETGVTQSPTHLIKTRGQQVTLRCSSQSGHNTVSWYQQALGQGPQFIFQYYREEENGRGNFPPRFSGLQFPNYSSELNVNALELDDSALYLCASSLDGSLDSGNTIYFGEGSWLTVV.

The chain employs TRBV7-9 and TRBJ1-2, with D hard to call. The CDR3 is 14 residues long. The germline CDR1 and CDR2 sequences are SEHNR and FQNEAQ (reference sequence). Trimming left V 0 bases short and J 6 bases short, with 11 bases between. CDR3 nucleotides: TGTGCCAGCAGCTTAGCAGGAGAGAATCATGGCTACACCTTC. This codes for CASSLAGENHGYTF.

This chain connects TRBV19 to TRBJ2-5, with D unclear. This CDR3 spans 12 amino acids. V lost 1 base and J 1 base, leaving 1 base between the germline ends. CDR1 LNHDA and CDR2 SQIVND come from the germline V gene (reference sequence). In nucleotides, the CDR3 is TGTGCCAGTAGTATAGGCCAAGAGACCCAGTACTTC. Translating it yields CASSIGQETQYF. Based on the CDR3 plus reference TRBV19 and TRBJ2-5, the full variable domain is DGGITQSPKYLFRKEGQNVTLSCEQNLNHDAMYWYRQDPGQGLRLIYYSQIVNDFQKGDIAEGYSVSREKKESFPLTVTSAQKNPTAFYLCASSIGQETQYFGPGTRLLVL.

The V call is TRBV11-2, the J call TRBJ2-5; the match to TRBD2 covers 11 bases. The CDR3 is made up of 16 amino acids. V lost 3 bases, J lost 2 bases, and 5 bases stayed unmatched. The germline gives CDR1 SGHAT, CDR2 FQNNGV. The CDR3 here is CASSFRLAGLQETQYF. CDR3 sequence (DNA): TGTGCCAGCAGCTTCAGACTAGCGGGGTTACAAGAGACCCAGTACTTC.

This chain links TRBV10-3 with TRBJ1-1; 8 positions match TRBD1. CDR1 ENHRY and CDR2 SYGVKD come from the germline V gene. CDR3 length: 13 residues. The V gene end was trimmed by 3 bases and the J gene end by 8 bases; junction bases not matched to a gene: 5. The chain's CDR3 is CAISDDRGSEAFF. The CDR3 region has the DNA TGTGCCATCAGTGATGACAGGGGCTCCGAAGCTTTCTTT.

This chain uses TRBV6-5 with TRBJ2-7, with 9 bases that match TRBD1. The CDR3 is 14 residues long. The junction had 7 bases not matched to a gene; V was cut back by 6 bases and J by 4 bases. From germline, CDR1 is MNHEY and CDR2 SVGAGI. CDR3 coding DNA: TGTGCCAGCAGGACCGGGACAGGGCCATACGAGCAGTACTTC. Protein: CASRTGTGPYEQYF.

The genes are TRBV5-1 and TRBJ1-6, with D possibly TRBD1 on 5 matching bases. V lost 5 bases and J lost 0, with 9 bases in between. There are 15 residues in the CDR3. Germline assignment: CDR1 SGHRS and CDR2 YFSETQ. The CDR3 sequence is CASRRQSSYNSPLHF. CDR3 coding DNA: TGCGCCAGCAGACGACAGAGCTCCTATAATTCACCCCTCCACTTT.

J is TRBJ2-3 and V is TRBV11-3; D remains unclear. The ends were cut back, 2 bases at V and 0 bases at J, with 6 bases in the middle. The CDR3 spans 14 residues. CDR1 and CDR2 from the germline V gene are SGHNT and YENEEA. CDR3 residues: CASSLYGSTDTQYF. CDR3 in DNA: TGTGCCAGCAGCTTATACGGTAGCACAGATACGCAGTATTTT.

The chain carries TRBV6-7 and TRBJ1-5; tentatively, D is TRBD1 (5 bases). TRBV6-7 is annotated as an ORF whose role is uncertain. The CDR3 covers 17 residues. The V gene lost 2 bases and the J gene lost 0 bases, with 14 bases spanning the gap. The CDR3 DNA is TGTGCCAGCAGTTACGCCAATTCGACAGATAGCAATCAGCCCCAGCATTTT. Translated: CASSYANSTDSNQPQHF.

This chain links TRBV10-3 with TRBJ2-4; D uncertain. V lost 1 base, J lost 3 bases, and 13 bases lay in between. CDR1 is ENHRY, CDR2 SYGVKD, per germline. CDR3 length equals 16 residues. CDR3 region: CAISELASPYKNIQYF. The CDR3 DNA follows: TGTGCCATCAGTGAGTTGGCGAGCCCCTACAAAAACATTCAGTACTTC.

V usage is TRBV5-1 and J usage is TRBJ1-4; D not certain. Trimming pared 3 bases from V and 8 bases from J, leaving 17 bases between. The CDR3 covers 15 residues. Germline V CDR1 and CDR2: SGHRS, YFSETQ. The DNA for the CDR3 is TGCGCCAGCAGCTCAAATTCAGGTTCTCACGAAAAACTGTTTTTT. Residues: CASSSNSGSHEKLFF.

As for this clone: This same CDR3 is encoded by further DNA sequences in the sample. The chain joins TRBV7-9 to TRBJ2-1; 10 bases map to TRBD2. Trimming cost V 2 bases and J 2 bases; bases outside gene matches: 3. Germline V gives CDR1 SEHNR, CDR2 FQNEAQ (reference sequence). CDR3 size: 16 residues. The CDR3 coding sequence is TGTGCCAGCAGCTTAAGCCTAGCGGGGGCCTACAATGAGCAGTTCTTC. It yields the protein CASSLSLAGAYNEQFF.

The rearrangement links TRBV13 to TRBJ1-3, with TRBD1 identical over 7 bases. V lost 5 bases, J lost 4 bases, and 8 bases stayed unmatched. Germline assignment: CDR1 PRHDT and CDR2 FYEKMQ (reference sequence). This CDR3 spans 15 amino acids. The CDR3 here is CASSRGTEDGNTIYF. DNA of the CDR3: TGTGCCAGCAGCCGCGGGACAGAAGACGGAAACACCATATATTTT.